Listed below are T cell receptor beta chains from one sample, sequenced in a study of technical replicates of blood from a few donors. The method was immunoSEQ multiplex PCR; TCRdb's version includes in-frame clones alone and lacks a portion of them. The sample yields some 82,000 clones, 90% to 95% seen once. Material: T cells isolated from PBMCs. The receptors derive from a human donor in good health. Each CDR3 is given with its conserved first and last residue. A D gene is named only where the DNA matches it firmly. Rows may omit the clone size; those that give it use once, few, many or a size class.

V gene	D gene	clone size	CDR3 length	J gene	CDR3 DNA	CDR3 protein
TRBV6-6	-	-	12	TRBJ1-1	TGTGCCAGCAGTTACCGGAGAATTGAAGCTTTCTTT	CASSYRRIEAFF
TRBV6-1	-	-	15	TRBJ1-3	TGTGCCAGCAGTGAAACCTGGAGGATCCCAAACACCATATATTTT	CASSETWRIPNTIYF
TRBV27	-	once	15	TRBJ2-7	TGTGCCAGCAGAAATAGGGCAGGGGTTCCGACTGAGCAGTACTTC	CASRNRAGVPTEQYF
TRBV19	-	-	15	TRBJ1-1	TGTGCCAGTAGAACCCAGGTATCAGTGAACACTGAAGCTTTCTTT	CASRTQVSVNTEAFF
TRBV6-5	TRBD1	-	14	TRBJ2-3	TGTGCCAGCAGCCACCATCCACAGGGGTCTACGCAGTATTTT	CASSHHPQGSTQYF
TRBV28	-	-	12	TRBJ2-1	TGTGCCACGGGACTTTCCTACAATGAGCAGTTCTTC	CATGLSYNEQFF
TRBV11-2	-	-	15	TRBJ2-1	TGTGCCAGCAGCTTGGGCGGGGCGGCTAACAATGAGCAGTTCTTC	CASSLGGAANNEQFF
TRBV20-1	-	-	11	TRBJ1-1	TGCAGTGCTAGTTCGTACACTGAAGCTTTCTTT	CSASSYTEAFF
TRBV6-5	-	-	13	TRBJ2-3	TGTGCCAGTAGCCAACTGCCGGCAGATACGCAGTATTTT	CASSQLPADTQYF
TRBV2	TRBD1	-	17	TRBJ1-3	TGTGCCACCGAAACCGGGACAGCCACATCTGCTGGAAACACCATATATTTT	CATETGTATSAGNTIYF
TRBV30	-	-	12	TRBJ1-1	TGTGCCTGGTCCAGGGAGAACACTGAAGCTTTCTTT	CAWSRENTEAFF
TRBV6-1	-	-	13	TRBJ2-7	TGTGCCAGCCAAAGGGGCCCGTCCTACGAGCAGTACTTC	CASQRGPSYEQYF
TRBV2	-	-	15	TRBJ2-4	TGTGCCAGCAACGGGCTAGCCTCGGCCAAAAACATTCAGTACTTC	CASNGLASAKNIQYF
TRBV4-2	TRBD2	-	16	TRBJ2-3	TGTGCCAGCAGCCAAGTGTTAGCGGGAGTTTTAGATACGCAGTATTTT	CASSQVLAGVLDTQYF
TRBV21-1	-	-	14	TRBJ2-7	TGTGCCAGCAGCAAAGATCCGTCGGGAGACGAGCAGTACTTC	CASSKDPSGDEQYF
TRBV2	-	-	14	TRBJ1-1	TGTGCCAGCATTGGGAGAGCAGTGAACACTGAAGCTTTCTTT	CASIGRAVNTEAFF
TRBV2	-	-	16	TRBJ1-2	TGTGCCAGCAGTGAAGTTCCCCAACCGGGGGGTCATGGCTACACCTTC	CASSEVPQPGGHGYTF
TRBV2	-	-	13	TRBJ1-1	TGTGCCAGCAGTGAACGAGGTGTCACTGAAGCTTTCTTT	CASSERGVTEAFF
TRBV6-5	-	-	15	TRBJ1-3	TGTGCCAGCAGTTACTCTCGCAGCTCTGGAAACACCATATATTTT	CASSYSRSSGNTIYF
TRBV5-8	TRBD2	-	14	TRBJ2-1	TGTGCCAGCAGCTTACTAGCGGGAGGCAATGAGCAGTTCTTC	CASSLLAGGNEQFF
TRBV5-1	TRBD2	once	15	TRBJ2-1	TGCGCCAGCAGCTTGGCCTTCTCGGGAGGGGAGGAGCAGTTCTTC	CASSLAFSGGEEQFF
TRBV28	-	-	12	TRBJ1-5	TGTGCCAGTGGAGGAGGAAATCAGCCCCAGCATTTT	CASGGGNQPQHF
TRBV13	TRBD1	-	17	TRBJ2-5	TGTGCCAGCAGCTTAGCCTTCTTGACAGGGGCGGGAGAGACCCAGTACTTC	CASSLAFLTGAGETQYF
TRBV7-9	TRBD1	-	15	TRBJ2-7	TGTGCCAGCAGCTTAGCCGGGACAGGGAACTACGAGCAGTACTTC	CASSLAGTGNYEQYF
TRBV6-5	-	-	16	TRBJ2-7	TGTGCCAGCAGTTACCGACAGCGCGGCGGACACTACGAGCAGTACTTC	CASSYRQRGGHYEQYF
TRBV23-1	-	-	16	TRBJ1-3	TGCGCCAGCAGTCACCCCCGGGACAACTCTGGAAACACCATATATTTT	CASSHPRDNSGNTIYF
TRBV9	TRBD1	-	14	TRBJ2-5	TGTGCCAGCAGCATCGGACAGGGGACCGAGACCCAGTACTTC	CASSIGQGTETQYF
TRBV7-9	TRBD2	-	15	TRBJ2-5	TGTGCCAGCAGCCCGTCTAGCGGGAGCCAAGAGACCCAGTACTTC	CASSPSSGSQETQYF
TRBV28	-	few	15	TRBJ1-3	TGTGCCAGCAGTTTCTCAGGCTTCTCTGGAAACACCATATATTTT	CASSFSGFSGNTIYF
TRBV29-1	TRBD2	-	14	TRBJ2-7	TGCAGCGTTGACGCGGGAGCCCTCTCCTACGAGCAGTACTTC	CSVDAGALSYEQYF
TRBV27	-	-	13	TRBJ1-5	TGTGCCAGCAGTTTGCAGGCGAATCAGCCCCAGCATTTT	CASSLQANQPQHF
TRBV27	TRBD2	-	18	TRBJ2-2	TGTGCCAGCAGTTCATTGCTAGCGGGAGCCTGGAACACCGGGGAGCTGTTTTTT	CASSSLLAGAWNTGELFF
TRBV5-1	-	-	15	TRBJ2-1	TGCGCCAGCAGTCCAAGGGCGGGGCCTTACAATGAGCAGTTCTTC	CASSPRAGPYNEQFF
TRBV9	-	-	15	TRBJ2-5	TGTGCCAGCAGCCCCGAGACTGGGGGGTGGGAGACCCAGTACTTC	CASSPETGGWETQYF
TRBV4-3	TRBD1	-	14	TRBJ1-2	TGCGCCAGCAGCCAGGGTGACAGGGGGCTTGGCTACACCTTC	CASSQGDRGLGYTF
TRBV5-4	-	-	16	TRBJ1-4	TGTGCCAGCAGCACTGGTACAGGGATAGTATATGAAAAACTGTTTTTT	CASSTGTGIVYEKLFF
TRBV30	-	once	12	TRBJ2-7	TGTGCCCACGGTCGTCATTCCTACGAGCAGTACTTC	CAHGRHSYEQYF
TRBV30	-	once	11	TRBJ1-3	TGTGCCTGGGCAGGGGGAAACACCATATATTTT	CAWAGGNTIYF
TRBV6-6	-	once	13	TRBJ1-5	TGTGCCAGCAGAACAAATAGCAATCAGCCCCAGCATTTT	CASRTNSNQPQHF
TRBV6-6	-	-	15	TRBJ2-1	TGTGCCAGCAGCCAAAAGCAATTCGGGTACAATGAGCAGTTCTTC	CASSQKQFGYNEQFF
TRBV5-4	-	-	14	TRBJ1-5	TGTGCCAGCAGCTTTTTTGGGGGGAATCAGCCCCAGCATTTT	CASSFFGGNQPQHF
TRBV18	TRBD1	-	17	TRBJ1-1	TGTGCCAGCTCACCCCTTACCGTCAGGGGGCAGGACACTGAAGCTTTCTTT	CASSPLTVRGQDTEAFF